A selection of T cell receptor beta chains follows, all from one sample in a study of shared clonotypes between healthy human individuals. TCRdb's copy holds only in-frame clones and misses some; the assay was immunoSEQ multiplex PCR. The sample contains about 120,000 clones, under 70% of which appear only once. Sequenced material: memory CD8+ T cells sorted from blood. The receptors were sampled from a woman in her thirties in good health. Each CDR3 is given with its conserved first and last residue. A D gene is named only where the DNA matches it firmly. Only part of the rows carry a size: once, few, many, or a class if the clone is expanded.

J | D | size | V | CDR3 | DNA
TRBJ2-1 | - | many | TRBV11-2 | CASSLQPGQPHNEQFF | TGTGCCAGCAGCTTACAACCGGGACAACCGCACAATGAGCAGTTCTTC
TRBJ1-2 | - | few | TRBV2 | CASIPQDRYGYTF | TGTGCCAGCATACCCCAGGACCGCTATGGCTACACCTTC
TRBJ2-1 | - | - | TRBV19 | CASNPIGQGNEQFF | TGTGCCAGTAACCCAATCGGGCAGGGCAATGAGCAGTTCTTC
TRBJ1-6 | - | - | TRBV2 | CASSAQGISLHF | TGTGCCAGCAGCGCACAGGGAATCTCCCTCCACTTT
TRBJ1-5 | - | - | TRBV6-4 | CASSQGPNQPQHF | TGTGCCAGCAGTCAGGGTCCCAATCAGCCCCAGCATTTT
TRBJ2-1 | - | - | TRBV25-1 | CAVRMGANEQFF | TGTGCCGTCCGAATGGGGGCGAATGAGCAGTTCTTC
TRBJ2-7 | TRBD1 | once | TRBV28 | CASSFSVIRDRGRSSYEQYF | TGTGCCAGCAGTTTTTCCGTTATCCGGGACAGGGGCCGGAGCTCCTACGAGCAGTACTTC
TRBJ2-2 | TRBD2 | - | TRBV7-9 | CASSRSGSLTGELFF | TGTGCCAGCAGCCGTAGCGGGAGTCTCACCGGGGAGCTGTTTTTT
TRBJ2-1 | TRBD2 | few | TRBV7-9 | CASSPSGLAGVGMQFF | TGTGCCAGCAGCCCCTCGGGACTAGCGGGAGTAGGGATGCAGTTCTTC
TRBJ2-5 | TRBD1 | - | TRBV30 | CAWRKQGTGFETQYF | TGTGCCTGGAGAAAACAAGGGACAGGGTTTGAGACCCAGTACTTC
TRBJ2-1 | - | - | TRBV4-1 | CASSHIRVSYNEQFF | TGCGCCAGCAGCCATATCAGGGTTTCCTACAATGAGCAGTTCTTC
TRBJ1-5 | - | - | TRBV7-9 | CASSLTGPGMGNQPQHF | TGTGCCAGCAGCTTAACGGGCCCAGGGATGGGCAATCAGCCCCAGCATTTT
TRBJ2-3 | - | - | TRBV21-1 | CASSASSFTDTQYF | TGTGCCAGCAGCGCATCTAGCTTCACAGATACGCAGTATTTT
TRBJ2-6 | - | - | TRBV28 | CASSPLESGANVLTF | TGTGCCAGCAGTCCCCTAGAGTCTGGGGCCAACGTCCTGACTTTC
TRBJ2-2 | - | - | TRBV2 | CASSEAGELFF | TGTGCCAGCAGTGAGGCCGGGGAGCTGTTTTTT
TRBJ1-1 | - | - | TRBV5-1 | CASRQGNTEAFF | TGCGCCAGCAGGCAAGGAAACACTGAAGCTTTCTTT
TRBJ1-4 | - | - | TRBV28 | CASNYRTDYEKLFF | TGTGCCAGCAACTATCGGACAGACTATGAAAAACTGTTTTTT
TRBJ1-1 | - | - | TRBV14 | CASSLTSGTEAFF | TGTGCCAGCAGCCTAACTTCCGGGACAGAAGCTTTCTTT
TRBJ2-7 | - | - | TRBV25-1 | CASSESEADLSYEQYF | TGTGCCAGCAGTGAATCAGAAGCGGACCTCTCCTACGAGCAGTACTTC
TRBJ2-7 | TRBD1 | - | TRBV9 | CASSPQKGRGSYEQYF | TGTGCCAGCAGCCCACAAAAGGGCAGGGGGAGCTACGAGCAGTACTTC
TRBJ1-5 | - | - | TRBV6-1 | CASTSSTGPNQPQHF | TGTGCCAGCACCTCAAGTACGGGGCCGAATCAGCCCCAGCATTTT
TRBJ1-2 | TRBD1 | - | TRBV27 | CASSFTGAYGYTF | TGTGCCAGCAGTTTTACAGGGGCCTATGGCTACACCTTC
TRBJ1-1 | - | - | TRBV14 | CASSLWGAGTEAFF | TGTGCCAGCAGCCTCTGGGGGGCCGGCACTGAAGCTTTCTTT
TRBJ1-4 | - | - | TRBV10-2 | CASSESMGRGEKLFF | TGCGCCAGCAGTGAGTCCATGGGGCGTGGTGAAAAACTGTTTTTT
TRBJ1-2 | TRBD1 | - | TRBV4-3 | CTSSHAETGEGENGYTF | TGCACCAGCAGCCATGCCGAGACAGGGGAAGGAGAGAATGGCTACACCTTC
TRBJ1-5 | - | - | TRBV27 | CASSLSGQYQPQHF | TGTGCCAGCAGTCTGTCTGGACAGTACCAGCCCCAGCATTTT
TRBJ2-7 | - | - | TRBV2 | CASSDLAPAKLSYEQYF | TGTGCCAGCAGTGATCTAGCGCCAGCAAAACTCTCCTACGAGCAGTACTTC
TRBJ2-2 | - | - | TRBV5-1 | CASSLEATGANTGELFF | TGCGCCAGCAGCTTGGAGGCAACCGGCGCGAACACCGGGGAGCTGTTTTTT
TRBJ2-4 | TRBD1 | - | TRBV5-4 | CASSPAGTGKENIQYF | TGTGCCAGCAGCCCAGCCGGGACAGGGAAAGAAAACATTCAGTACTTC
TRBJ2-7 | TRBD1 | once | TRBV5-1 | CASSPGQGAREQYF | TGCGCCAGCAGCCCGGGACAGGGGGCTCGGGAGCAGTACTTC
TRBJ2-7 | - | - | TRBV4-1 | CASSQDGADKTYEQYF | TGTGCCAGCAGCCAAGACGGGGCAGACAAAACCTACGAGCAGTACTTC
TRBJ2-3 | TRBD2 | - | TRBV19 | CASSISPWGPIAGSDTQYF | TGTGCCAGTAGTATATCTCCGTGGGGCCCGATAGCGGGATCTGATACGCAGTATTTT
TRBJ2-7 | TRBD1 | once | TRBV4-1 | CASSPHRDRGLNEQYF | TGCGCCAGCAGCCCTCACCGGGACAGGGGGCTCAACGAGCAGTACTTC
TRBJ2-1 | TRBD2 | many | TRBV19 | CASSKWTSGSTEQFF | TGTGCCAGTAGTAAATGGACTAGCGGGAGTACTGAGCAGTTCTTC
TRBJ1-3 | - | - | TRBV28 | CASNMAGYSGNTIYF | TGTGCCAGCAATATGGCAGGCTACTCTGGAAACACCATATATTTT
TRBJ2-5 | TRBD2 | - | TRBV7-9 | CASSLAASGSLSETQYF | TGTGCCAGCAGCTTAGCGGCTAGCGGGAGTCTTTCGGAGACCCAGTACTTC
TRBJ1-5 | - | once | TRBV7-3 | CASSLGEKPQHF | TGTGCCAGCAGCTTAGGGGAAAAGCCCCAGCATTTT
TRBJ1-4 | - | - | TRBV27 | CASSLSKGRGEKLFF | TGTGCCAGCAGTTTATCTAAGGGACGAGGTGAAAAACTGTTTTTT
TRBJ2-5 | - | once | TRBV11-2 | CASSLRRTVAQETQYF | TGTGCCAGCAGCTTACGACGGACAGTAGCCCAAGAGACCCAGTACTTC
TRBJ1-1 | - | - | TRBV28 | CAISGGNTEAFF | TGTGCCATAAGCGGGGGGAACACTGAAGCTTTCTTT
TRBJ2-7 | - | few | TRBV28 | CASSLLASATYEQYF | TGTGCCAGCAGTTTACTGGCTAGCGCGACCTACGAGCAGTACTTC
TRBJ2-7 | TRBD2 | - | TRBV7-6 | CASGRVAGGYHEQYF | TGTGCCAGCGGCAGAGTGGCGGGAGGGTATCACGAGCAGTACTTC
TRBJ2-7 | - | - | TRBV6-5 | CASSYHRGLNSYEQYF | TGTGCCAGCAGTTACCACAGGGGACTTAACTCCTACGAGCAGTACTTC
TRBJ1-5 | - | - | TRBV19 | CASSPSASTNHPQHF | TGTGCCAGTAGTCCCTCAGCTTCCACAAATCACCCCCAGCATTTT
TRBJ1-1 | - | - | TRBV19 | CASSIIKKIDSANEAFF | TGTGCCAGTAGTATAATCAAGAAAATAGACAGCGCTAATGAAGCTTTCTTT
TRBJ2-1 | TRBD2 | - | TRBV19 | CASTAGISGIYNEQFF | TGTGCCAGTACCGCCGGGATTAGCGGGATCTACAATGAGCAGTTCTTC
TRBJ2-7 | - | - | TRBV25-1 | CASSEPQSPSGQYF | TGTGCCAGCAGTGAACCCCAATCACCATCGGGGCAGTACTTC
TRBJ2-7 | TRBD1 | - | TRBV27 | CASSLSIRGPGEQYF | TGTGCCAGCAGTTTATCGATCAGGGGGCCGGGGGAGCAGTACTTC
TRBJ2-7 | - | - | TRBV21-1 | CASSTPRATGAYEQYF | TGTGCCAGCAGCACCCCTAGAGCGACAGGGGCCTACGAGCAGTACTTC
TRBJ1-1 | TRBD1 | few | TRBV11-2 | CASSIPVAKGAETEAFF | TGTGCCAGCAGCATACCGGTCGCGAAGGGGGCTGAAACTGAAGCTTTCTTT
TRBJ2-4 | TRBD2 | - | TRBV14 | CASSPTMGGAKNIQYF | TGTGCCAGCAGTCCCACCATGGGAGGGGCCAAAAACATTCAGTACTTC
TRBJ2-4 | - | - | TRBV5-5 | CASSGQLAKNIQYF | TGTGCCAGCAGCGGACAGCTAGCCAAAAACATTCAGTACTTC
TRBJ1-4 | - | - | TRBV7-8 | CASSLAGRGSEKLFF | TGTGCCAGCAGCTTAGCAGGCAGGGGATCTGAAAAACTGTTTTTT
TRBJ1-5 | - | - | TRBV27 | CASSLRQVNQPQHF | TGTGCCAGCAGTTTAAGACAGGTCAATCAGCCCCAGCATTTT
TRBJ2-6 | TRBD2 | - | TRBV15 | CATSMGGGSGANVLTF | TGTGCCACCAGCATGGGGGGGGGCTCTGGGGCCAACGTCCTGACTTTC
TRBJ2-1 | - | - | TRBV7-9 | CASNLQGGLWNEQFF | TGTGCCAGCAACCTCCAGGGTGGACTATGGAATGAGCAGTTCTTC
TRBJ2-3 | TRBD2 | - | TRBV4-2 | CASSHTEGGTDTQYF | TGTGCCAGCAGCCACACAGAGGGAGGGACAGATACGCAGTATTTT
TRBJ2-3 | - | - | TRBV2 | CASIGGTDTQYF | TGTGCCAGCATCGGGGGCACAGATACGCAGTATTTT
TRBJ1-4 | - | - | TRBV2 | CADPGEKLFF | TGTGCCGACCCGGGGGAAAAACTGTTTTTT